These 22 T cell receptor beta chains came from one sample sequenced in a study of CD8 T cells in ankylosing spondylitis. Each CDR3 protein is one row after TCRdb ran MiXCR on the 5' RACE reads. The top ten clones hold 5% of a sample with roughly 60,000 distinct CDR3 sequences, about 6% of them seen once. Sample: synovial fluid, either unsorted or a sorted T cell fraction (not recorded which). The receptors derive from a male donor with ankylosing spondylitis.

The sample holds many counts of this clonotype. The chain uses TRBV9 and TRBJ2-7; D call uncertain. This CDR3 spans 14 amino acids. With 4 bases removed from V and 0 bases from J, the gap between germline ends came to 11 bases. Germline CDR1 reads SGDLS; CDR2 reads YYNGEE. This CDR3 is CASSPDGYSYEQYF. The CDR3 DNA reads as TGTGCCAGCAGCCCCGACGGTTACTCCTACGAGCAGTACTTC.

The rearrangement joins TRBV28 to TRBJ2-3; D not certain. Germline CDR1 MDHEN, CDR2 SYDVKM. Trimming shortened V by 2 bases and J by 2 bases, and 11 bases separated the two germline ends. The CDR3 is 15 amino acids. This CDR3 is CASSLTGVITDTQYF. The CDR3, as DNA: TGTGCCAGCAGTTTAACGGGCGTAATCACAGATACGCAGTATTTT.

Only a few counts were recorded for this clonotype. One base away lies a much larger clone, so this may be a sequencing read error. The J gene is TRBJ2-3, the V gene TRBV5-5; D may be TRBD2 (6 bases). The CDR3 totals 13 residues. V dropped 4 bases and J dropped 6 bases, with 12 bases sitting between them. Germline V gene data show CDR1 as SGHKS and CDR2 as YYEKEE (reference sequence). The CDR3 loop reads CASSLGRGDTQYF. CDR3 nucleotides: TGTGCCAGCAGCCTCGGGAGAGGGGATACGCAGTATTTT.

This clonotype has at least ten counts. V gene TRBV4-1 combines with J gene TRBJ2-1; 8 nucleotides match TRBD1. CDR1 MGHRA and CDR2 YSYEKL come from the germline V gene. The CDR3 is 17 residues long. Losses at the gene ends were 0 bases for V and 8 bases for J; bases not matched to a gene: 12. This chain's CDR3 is CASSQESRAGGIYEQFF. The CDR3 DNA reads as TGCGCCAGCAGCCAAGAGTCCCGGGCAGGGGGCATATATGAGCAGTTCTTC.

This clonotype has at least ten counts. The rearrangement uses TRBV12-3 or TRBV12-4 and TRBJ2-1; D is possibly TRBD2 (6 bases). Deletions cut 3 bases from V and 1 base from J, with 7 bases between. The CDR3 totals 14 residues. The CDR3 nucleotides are TGTGCCAGCAGTTTTGCGGGATCCTACAATGAGCAGTTCTTC. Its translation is CASSFAGSYNEQFF.

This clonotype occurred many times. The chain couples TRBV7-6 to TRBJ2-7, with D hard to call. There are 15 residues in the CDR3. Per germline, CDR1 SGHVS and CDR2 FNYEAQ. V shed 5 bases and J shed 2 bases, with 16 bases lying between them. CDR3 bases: TGTGCCAGCAGCAGCTCAGGACCGAGTACCTACGAGCAGTACTTC. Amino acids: CASSSSGPSTYEQYF. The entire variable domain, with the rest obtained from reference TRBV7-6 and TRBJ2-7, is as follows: GAGVSQSPRYKVTKRGQDVALRCDPISGHVSLYWYRQALGQGPEFLTYFNYEAQQDKSGLPNDRFSAERPEGSISTLTIQRTEQRDSAMYRCASSSSGPSTYEQYFGPGTRLTVT.

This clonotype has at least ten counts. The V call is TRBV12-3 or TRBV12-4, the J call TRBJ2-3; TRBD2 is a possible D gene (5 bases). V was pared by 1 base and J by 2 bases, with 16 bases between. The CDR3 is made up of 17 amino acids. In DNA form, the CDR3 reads TGTGCCAGCAGTTTAGATATCTCGGGATACCTCACAGATACGCAGTATTTT. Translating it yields CASSLDISGYLTDTQYF.

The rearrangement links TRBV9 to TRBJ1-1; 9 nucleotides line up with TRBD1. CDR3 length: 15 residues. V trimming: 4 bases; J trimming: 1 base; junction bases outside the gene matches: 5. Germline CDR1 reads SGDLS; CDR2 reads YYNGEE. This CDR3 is CASSIGQGPNTEAFF. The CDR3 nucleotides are TGTGCCAGCAGCATTGGACAGGGGCCGAACACTGAAGCTTTCTTT.

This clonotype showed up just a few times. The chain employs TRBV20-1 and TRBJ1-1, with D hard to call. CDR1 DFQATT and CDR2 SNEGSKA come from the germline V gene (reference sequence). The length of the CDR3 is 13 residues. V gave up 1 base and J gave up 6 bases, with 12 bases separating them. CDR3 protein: CSARVDSGAEAFF. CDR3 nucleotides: TGCAGTGCTAGAGTAGATAGTGGCGCTGAAGCTTTCTTT.

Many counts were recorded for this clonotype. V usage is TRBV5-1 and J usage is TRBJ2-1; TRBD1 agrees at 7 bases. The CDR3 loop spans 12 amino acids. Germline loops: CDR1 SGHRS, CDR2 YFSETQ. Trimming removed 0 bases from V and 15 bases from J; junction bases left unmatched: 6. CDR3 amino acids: CASSLVGQDAFF. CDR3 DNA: TGCGCCAGCAGCTTGGTTGGACAGGATGCGTTCTTC.

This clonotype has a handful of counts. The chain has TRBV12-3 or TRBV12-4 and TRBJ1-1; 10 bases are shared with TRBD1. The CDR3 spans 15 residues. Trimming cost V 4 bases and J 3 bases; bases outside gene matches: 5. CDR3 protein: CASSWDRGYDTEAFF. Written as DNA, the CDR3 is TGTGCCAGCAGTTGGGACAGGGGCTATGACACTGAAGCTTTCTTT.

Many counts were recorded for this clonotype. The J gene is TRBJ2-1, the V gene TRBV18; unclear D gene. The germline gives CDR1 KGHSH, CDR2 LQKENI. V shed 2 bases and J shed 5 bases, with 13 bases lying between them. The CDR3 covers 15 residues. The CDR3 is CASSPGEAPHNEQFF. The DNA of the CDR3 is TGTGCCAGCTCACCAGGAGAAGCCCCCCACAATGAGCAGTTCTTC.

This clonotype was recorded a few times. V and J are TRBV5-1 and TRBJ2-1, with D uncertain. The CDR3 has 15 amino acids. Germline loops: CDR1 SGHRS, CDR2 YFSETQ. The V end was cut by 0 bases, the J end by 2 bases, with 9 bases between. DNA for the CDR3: TGCGCCAGCAGCTTGGACGGAACCGCCTACAATGAGCAGTTCTTC. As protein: CASSLDGTAYNEQFF.

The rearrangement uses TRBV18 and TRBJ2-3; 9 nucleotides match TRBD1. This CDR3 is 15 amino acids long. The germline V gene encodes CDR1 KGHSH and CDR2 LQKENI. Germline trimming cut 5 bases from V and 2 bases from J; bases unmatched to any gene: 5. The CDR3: CASSKDRGPTDTQYF. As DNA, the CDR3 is TGTGCCAGCTCAAAGGACAGGGGCCCCACAGATACGCAGTATTTT.

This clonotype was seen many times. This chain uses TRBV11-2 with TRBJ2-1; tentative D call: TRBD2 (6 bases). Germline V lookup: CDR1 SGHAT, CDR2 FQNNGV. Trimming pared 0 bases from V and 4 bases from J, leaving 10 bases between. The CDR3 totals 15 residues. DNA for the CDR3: TGTGCCAGCAGCTTAGAGCGGGATGGTTACAATGAGCAGTTCTTC. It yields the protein CASSLERDGYNEQFF.

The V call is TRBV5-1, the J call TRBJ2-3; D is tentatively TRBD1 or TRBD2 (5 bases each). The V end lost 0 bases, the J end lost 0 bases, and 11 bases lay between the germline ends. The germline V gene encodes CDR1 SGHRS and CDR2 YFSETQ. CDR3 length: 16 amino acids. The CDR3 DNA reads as TGCGCCAGCAGCTTGGGAGGGGACGGCAGCACAGATACGCAGTATTTT. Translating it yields CASSLGGDGSTDTQYF.

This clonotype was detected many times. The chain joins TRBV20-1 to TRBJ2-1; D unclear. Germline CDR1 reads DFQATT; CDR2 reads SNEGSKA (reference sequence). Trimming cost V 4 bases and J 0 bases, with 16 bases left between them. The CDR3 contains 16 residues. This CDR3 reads CSATALGVGSYNEQFF. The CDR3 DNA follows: TGCAGTGCTACAGCCCTGGGCGTCGGCTCCTACAATGAGCAGTTCTTC.

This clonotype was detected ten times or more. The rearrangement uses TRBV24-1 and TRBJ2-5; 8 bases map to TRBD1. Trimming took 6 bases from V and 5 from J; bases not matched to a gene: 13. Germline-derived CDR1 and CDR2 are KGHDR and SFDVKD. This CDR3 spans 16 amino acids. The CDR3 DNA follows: TGTGCCACCAGTACCAACGACAGGGGCGTTCGGGAGACCCAGTACTTC. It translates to CATSTNDRGVRETQYF.

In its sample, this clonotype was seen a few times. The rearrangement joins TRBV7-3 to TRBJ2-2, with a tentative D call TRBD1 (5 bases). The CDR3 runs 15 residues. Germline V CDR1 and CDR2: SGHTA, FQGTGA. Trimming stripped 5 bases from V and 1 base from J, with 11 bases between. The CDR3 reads CASSQTQGNTGELFF. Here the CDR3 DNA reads TGTGCCAGCAGCCAAACGCAGGGGAACACCGGGGAGCTGTTTTTT.

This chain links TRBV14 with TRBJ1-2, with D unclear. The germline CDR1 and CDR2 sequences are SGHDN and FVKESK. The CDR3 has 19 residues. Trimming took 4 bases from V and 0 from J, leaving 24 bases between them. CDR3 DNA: TGTGCCAGCAGCCCCCAAGGCGGGATTCCTCCACACCCTAACTATGGCTACACCTTC. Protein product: CASSPQGGIPPHPNYGYTF. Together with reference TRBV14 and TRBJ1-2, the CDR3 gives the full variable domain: EAGVTQFPSHSVIEKGQTVTLRCDPISGHDNLYWYRRVMGKEIKFLLHFVKESKQDESGMPNNRFLAERTGGTYSTLKVQPAELEDSGVYFCASSPQGGIPPHPNYGYTFGSGTRLTVV.

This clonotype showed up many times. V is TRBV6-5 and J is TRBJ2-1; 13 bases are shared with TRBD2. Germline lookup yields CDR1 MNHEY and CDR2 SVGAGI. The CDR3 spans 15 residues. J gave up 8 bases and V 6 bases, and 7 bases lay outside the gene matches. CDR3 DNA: TGTGCCAGCAGAAAGACTAGCGGGAGGAGGGATGAGCAGTTCTTC. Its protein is CASRKTSGRRDEQFF.

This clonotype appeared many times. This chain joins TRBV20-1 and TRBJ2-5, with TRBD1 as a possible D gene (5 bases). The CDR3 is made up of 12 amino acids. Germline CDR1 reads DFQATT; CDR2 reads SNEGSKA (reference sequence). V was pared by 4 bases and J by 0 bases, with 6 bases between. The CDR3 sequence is CSANRNQETQYF. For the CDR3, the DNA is TGCAGTGCTAACAGGAACCAAGAGACCCAGTACTTC.